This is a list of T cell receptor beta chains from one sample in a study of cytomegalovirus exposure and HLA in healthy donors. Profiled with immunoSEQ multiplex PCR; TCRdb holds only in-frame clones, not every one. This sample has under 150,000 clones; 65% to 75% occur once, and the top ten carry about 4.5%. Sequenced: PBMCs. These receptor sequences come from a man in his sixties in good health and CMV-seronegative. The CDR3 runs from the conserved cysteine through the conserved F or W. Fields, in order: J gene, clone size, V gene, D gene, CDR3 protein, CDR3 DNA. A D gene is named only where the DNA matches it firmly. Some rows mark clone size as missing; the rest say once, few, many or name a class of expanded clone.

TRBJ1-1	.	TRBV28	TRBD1	CASSLSGQGNTEAFF	TGTGCCAGCAGTCTCTCGGGACAGGGAAACACTGAAGCTTTCTTT
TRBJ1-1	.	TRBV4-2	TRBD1	CASSQGGQMNTEAFF	TGTGCCAGCAGCCAAGGGGGACAGATGAACACTGAAGCTTTCTTT
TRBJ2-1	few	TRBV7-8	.	CASNLGGGYNEQFF	TGTGCCAGCAACCTAGGGGGGGGTTACAATGAGCAGTTCTTC
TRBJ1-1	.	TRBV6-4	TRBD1	CASSEGEGGKAFF	TGTGCCAGCAGTGAAGGGGAAGGGGGCAAAGCTTTCTTT
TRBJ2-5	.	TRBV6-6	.	CASSAGARETQYF	TGTGCCAGCAGCGCAGGGGCAAGGGAGACCCAGTACTTC
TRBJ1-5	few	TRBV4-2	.	CASSQDSGDNQPQHF	TGTGCCAGCAGCCAAGATTCGGGTGACAATCAGCCCCAGCATTTT
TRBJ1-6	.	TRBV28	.	CASSSPTGENSPLHF	TGTGCCAGCAGTTCTCCCACAGGTGAAAATTCACCCCTCCACTTT
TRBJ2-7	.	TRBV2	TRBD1	CASSDSADRETYEQYF	TGTGCCAGCAGTGATTCCGCGGACAGGGAAACCTACGAGCAGTACTTC
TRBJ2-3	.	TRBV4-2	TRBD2	CASSGLAESTDTQYF	TGTGCCAGCAGCGGACTAGCGGAAAGCACAGATACGCAGTATTTT
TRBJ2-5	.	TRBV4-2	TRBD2	CASSQEGLAGEETQYF	TGTGCCAGCAGCCAAGAGGGACTAGCGGGAGAAGAGACCCAGTACTTC
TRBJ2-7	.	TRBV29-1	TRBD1	CSVGTGGTYEQYF	TGCAGCGTTGGGACAGGGGGCACCTACGAGCAGTACTTC
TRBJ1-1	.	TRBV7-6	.	CASSLGHQNTEAFF	TGTGCCAGCAGCCTGGGACACCAGAACACTGAAGCTTTCTTT
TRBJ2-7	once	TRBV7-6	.	CASSLGQDSSYEQYF	TGTGCCAGCAGCTTAGGACAGGATAGCTCCTACGAGCAGTACTTC
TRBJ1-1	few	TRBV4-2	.	CASSLSLPGTEAFF	TGTGCCAGCAGCCTCAGTCTCCCGGGGACTGAAGCTTTCTTT
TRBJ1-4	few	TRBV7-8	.	CASSPDSATNEKLFF	TGTGCCAGCAGCCCCGACAGTGCAACTAATGAAAAACTGTTTTTT
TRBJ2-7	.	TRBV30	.	CAWSAGEYEQYF	TGTGCCTGGAGTGCAGGGGAGTACGAGCAGTACTTC
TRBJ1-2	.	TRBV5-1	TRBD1	CASSSDRTTNYGYTF	TGCGCCAGCAGCTCGGACAGGACGACTAACTATGGCTACACCTTC
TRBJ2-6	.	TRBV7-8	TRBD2	CASSLAGGPGANVLTF	TGTGCCAGCAGCTTGGCGGGAGGGCCTGGGGCCAACGTCCTGACTTTC
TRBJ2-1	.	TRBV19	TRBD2	CASSIDRLAGVLDEQFF	TGTGCCAGTAGTATAGATAGACTAGCGGGAGTGTTGGATGAGCAGTTCTTC
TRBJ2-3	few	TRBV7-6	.	CASSSPGGRTDTQYF	TGTGCCAGCAGCTCCCCTGGCGGTCGCACAGATACGCAGTATTTT
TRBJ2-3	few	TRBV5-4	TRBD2	CASSSPTSGSMDTQYF	TGTGCCAGCAGCTCTCCTACTAGCGGGAGCATGGATACGCAGTATTTT
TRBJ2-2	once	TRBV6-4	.	CASSVTNTGELFF	TGTGCCAGCAGTGTCACGAACACCGGGGAGCTGTTTTTT